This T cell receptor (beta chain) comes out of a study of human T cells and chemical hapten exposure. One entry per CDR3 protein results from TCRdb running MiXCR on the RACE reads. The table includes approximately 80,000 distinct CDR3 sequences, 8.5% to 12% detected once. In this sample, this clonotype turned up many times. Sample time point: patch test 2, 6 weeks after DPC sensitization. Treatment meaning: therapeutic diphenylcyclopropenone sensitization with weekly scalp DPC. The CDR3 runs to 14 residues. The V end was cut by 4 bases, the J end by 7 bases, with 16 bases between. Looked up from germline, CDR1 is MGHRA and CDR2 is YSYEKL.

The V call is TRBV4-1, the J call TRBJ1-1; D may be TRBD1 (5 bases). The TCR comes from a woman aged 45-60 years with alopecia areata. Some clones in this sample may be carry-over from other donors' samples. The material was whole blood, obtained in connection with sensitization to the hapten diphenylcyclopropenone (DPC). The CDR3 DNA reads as TGCGCCAGCAGCCGAGACCAGGGAGAGCGTGAAGCTTTCTTT. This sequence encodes CASSRDQGEREAFF.